Below are 16 T cell receptor beta chains sequenced from a single sample in a study of blood T cell repertoires in COVID-19. Assay used: immunoSEQ multiplex PCR; TCRdb lists only in-frame clones, some missing. This sample has about 260,000 clones, with approximately 86% found just once. What was sequenced was peripheral blood. All receptors come from a man aged 30-40 years with active or convalescent COVID-19.

The rearrangement links TRBV5-1 to TRBJ1-5; D unclear. The V end was cut by 2 bases, the J end by 0 bases, with 12 bases between. Per germline, CDR1 SGHRS and CDR2 YFSETQ. CDR3 length: 16 residues. In nucleotides, the CDR3 is TGCGCCAGCAGCTTACGACGGAGGACTAGCAATCAGCCCCAGCATTTT. Translated, it gives CASSLRRRTSNQPQHF.

The chain recombines TRBV7-2 with TRBJ2-3; weak D call: TRBD2 (6 bases). The germline gives CDR1 SGHTA, CDR2 FQGNSA. The CDR3 contains 15 residues. V was clipped by 0 bases and J by 0 bases, with 7 bases between them. The CDR3 DNA reads as TGTGCCAGCAGCTTAGCGGGACTGAGCACAGATACGCAGTATTTT. It codes for CASSLAGLSTDTQYF.

This sequence joins TRBV12-3 or TRBV12-4 and TRBJ1-3; D is ambiguous. The CDR3 is 13 residues long. V shed 4 bases and J shed 0 bases, with 4 bases lying between them. The DNA of the CDR3 is TGTGCCAGCAGTTACATCTCTGGAAACACCATATATTTT. Translating gives CASSYISGNTIYF.

This chain joins TRBV6-5 and TRBJ2-7, with 11 bases lining up with TRBD2. Per the germline V gene, CDR1 is MNHEY and CDR2 is SVGAGI. This CDR3 comprises 15 residues. With V trimmed by 4 bases and J by 2 bases, 4 bases remained unmatched. CDR3 nucleotides: TGTGCCAGCAGTTTACTAGCGGGGGCAGCCTACGAGCAGTACTTC. This translates into CASSLLAGAAYEQYF.

The chain combines TRBV19 with TRBJ1-2; TRBD1 is a possible D gene (5 bases). Trimming removed 5 bases at V and 4 bases at J, with 11 bases between. CDR3 length: 13 amino acids. Germline-derived CDR1 and CDR2 are LNHDA and SQIVND (reference sequence). CDR3 loop: CASSVPGVYGYTF. The CDR3 bases are TGTGCCAGTAGTGTTCCGGGGGTCTATGGCTACACCTTC.

J is TRBJ1-1 and V is TRBV6-2 or TRBV6-3; D might be TRBD1 (6 bases). Trimming stripped 3 bases from V and 4 bases from J, with 9 bases between. The CDR3 has 13 amino acids. CDR1 and CDR2 (germline): MNHEY, SVGEGT. CDR3 sequence: CASSYGQSTEAFF. The CDR3 DNA is TGTGCCAGCAGTTATGGACAGAGCACTGAAGCTTTCTTT.

The CDR3 here is CASRAQGPDQETQYF. The CDR3 region has the DNA TGTGCCAGCAGGGCCCAGGGGCCAGACCAAGAGACCCAGTACTTC. This rearrangement joins TRBV5-6 to TRBJ2-5, with a tentative D call TRBD1 (6 bases). V dropped 5 bases and J dropped 0 bases, with 14 bases sitting between them. From germline, CDR1 is SGHDT and CDR2 YYEEEE. This CDR3 region has 15 residues.

The DNA for the CDR3 is TGTGCCAGCAGTAGGACAGCCCAAACATCAGCTTTCTTT. This gives the protein CASSRTAQTSAFF. The chain is built from TRBV6-5 and TRBJ1-1; perhaps TRBD1 as D (6 bases). V lost 5 bases and J lost 10, with 17 bases in between. The CDR3 contains 13 residues. Looked up from germline, CDR1 is MNHEY and CDR2 is SVGAGI.

The chain recombines TRBV7-3 with TRBJ2-1; TRBD2 agrees at 10 bases. Trimming removed 2 bases from V and 0 bases from J; junction bases left unmatched: 7. The CDR3 is made up of 18 amino acids. Germline CDR1 and CDR2: SGHTA and FQGTGA. The CDR3 spells CASSLRTSGPSSYNEQFF. In DNA form, the CDR3 reads TGTGCCAGCAGCTTACGGACTAGCGGTCCTAGCTCCTACAATGAGCAGTTCTTC.

This chain's CDR3 is CASSLGTSGGNTDTQYF. The DNA for the CDR3 is TGTGCCAGCAGCTTGGGGACTAGCGGGGGCAACACAGATACGCAGTATTTT. The J gene is TRBJ2-3, the V gene TRBV5-4, with TRBD2 matching 13 bases. Germline V lookup: CDR1 SGHNT, CDR2 YYREEE (reference sequence). J gave up 2 bases and V 0 bases, and 3 bases lay outside the gene matches. The length of the CDR3 is 17 residues.

J is TRBJ2-1 and V is TRBV11-2; TRBD2 is a possible D gene (6 bases). Between the trimmed V and J ends, which lost 0 bases and 11 bases, there was a span of 11 bases. The CDR3 runs to 13 residues. CDR1 and CDR2 (germline): SGHAT, FQNNGV. Written as DNA, the CDR3 is TGTGCCAGCAGCTTAGAATCCGGACTACAGCAGTTCTTC. It translates to CASSLESGLQQFF.

The chain is built from TRBV6-2 or TRBV6-3 and TRBJ1-6, with 10 bases that match TRBD1. Germline V gene lookup returns CDR1 MNHEY and CDR2 SVGEGT. V was pared by 0 bases and J by 10 bases, with 3 bases of the junction left unmatched. The CDR3 spans 15 residues. The CDR3 here is CASSYSGTGVSPLHF. CDR3 sequence (DNA): TGTGCCAGCAGTTACTCAGGGACAGGGGTCTCACCCCTCCACTTT.

This clone appeared a single time. CDR3: CASSWDSLNEQYF. The CDR3, as DNA: TGCGCCAGCAGCTGGGACAGCCTGAACGAGCAGTACTTC. This chain links TRBV5-1 with TRBJ2-7; 7 bases line up with TRBD1. Germline trimming cut 3 bases from V and 5 bases from J; bases unmatched to any gene: 5. This CDR3 spans 13 amino acids. Germline V gives CDR1 SGHRS, CDR2 YFSETQ.

The CDR3 coding sequence is TGCGCCAGCAGCCAAGATTTCGACGACGGAGGGCCAAGCTCCTATAATTCACCCCTCCACTTT. Its protein is CASSQDFDDGGPSSYNSPLHF. The rearrangement joins TRBV4-3 to TRBJ1-6, with unresolved D. Germline assignment: CDR1 LGHNA and CDR2 YSLEER. This CDR3 spans 21 amino acids. Trimming shortened V by 0 bases and J by 0 bases, and 21 bases separated the two germline ends.

J is TRBJ2-5 and V is TRBV29-1; a weak D match, TRBD2 (5 bases). The germline CDR1 and CDR2 sequences are SQVTM and ANQGSEA. There are 16 residues in the CDR3. Trimming took 6 bases from V and 5 from J, leaving 25 bases between them. CDR3 nucleotides: TGCAGCGTCGAAAGACATGGGTCCGGGGTACGGGAGACCCAGTACTTC. Amino acid sequence: CSVERHGSGVRETQYF.

The chain is built from TRBV18 and TRBJ1-2; D gene uncertain. The CDR3 has 18 amino acids. V was trimmed by 3 bases and J by 0 bases, leaving 20 bases between them. Looked up from germline, CDR1 is KGHSH and CDR2 is LQKENI. The CDR3 region is CASSPGPATRGSNYGYTF. CDR3 coding DNA: TGTGCCAGCTCACCCGGACCCGCCACTCGGGGATCTAACTATGGCTACACCTTC.